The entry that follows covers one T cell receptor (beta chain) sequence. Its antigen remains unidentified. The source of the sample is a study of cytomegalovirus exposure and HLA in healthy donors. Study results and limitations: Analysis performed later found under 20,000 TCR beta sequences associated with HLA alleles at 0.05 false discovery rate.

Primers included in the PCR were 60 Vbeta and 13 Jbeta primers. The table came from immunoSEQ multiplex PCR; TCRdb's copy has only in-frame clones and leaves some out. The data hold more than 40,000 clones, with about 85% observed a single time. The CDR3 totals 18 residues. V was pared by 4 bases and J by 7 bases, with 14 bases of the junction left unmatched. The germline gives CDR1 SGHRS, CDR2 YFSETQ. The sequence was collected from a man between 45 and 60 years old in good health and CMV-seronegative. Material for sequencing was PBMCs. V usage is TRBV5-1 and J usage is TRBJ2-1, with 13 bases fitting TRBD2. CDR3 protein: CASSLAYTSGGAGNEQFF. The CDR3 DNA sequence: TGCGCCAGCAGCCTCGCTTATACTAGCGGGGGGGCCGGTAATGAGCAGTTCTTC.